Listed below are T cell receptor beta chains from one sample, sequenced in a study of early T cells in non-severe SARS-CoV-2 infection. A single record per CDR3 protein comes from TCRdb applying MiXCR to the 5' RACE reads. The sample yields over 50,000 distinct CDR3 sequences, approximately 9% seen once. Sequenced: whole blood. The receptors originated from an adult who was a healthcare worker with PCR-confirmed SARS-CoV-2 infection or an uninfected control (not recorded which). Both conserved end residues are part of each CDR3. The D gene is left open where the match is weak. Where a row states a size, it is once, few, many or the class of an expanded clone; other rows omit it.

CDR3aa,CDR3nt,v_gene,d_gene,j_gene,abundance
CSASAGGPSSTSTDTQYF,TGCAGCGCTTCAGCGGGGGGGCCATCCTCAACTAGCACAGATACGCAGTATTTT,TRBV29-1,TRBD2,TRBJ2-3,NA
CASSHGARLNTEAFF,TGTGCCAGCAGCCATGGGGCGCGGTTGAACACTGAAGCTTTCTTT,TRBV14,NA,TRBJ1-1,many
CSVPPDSYYGYTF,TGCAGCGTTCCCCCGGACAGTTACTATGGCTACACCTTC,TRBV29-1,NA,TRBJ1-2,many
CSAIKGRLGDEQFF,TGCAGTGCTATTAAGGGGAGGCTGGGCGATGAGCAGTTCTTC,TRBV20-1,NA,TRBJ2-1,NA
CASSLTGNTEAFF,TGTGCCAGCAGTTTGACAGGGAACACTGAAGCTTTCTTT,TRBV27,NA,TRBJ1-1,many
CASSLGSGWADTQYF,TGTGCCAGCAGCTTGGGCAGCGGGTGGGCAGATACGCAGTATTTT,TRBV11-2,NA,TRBJ2-3,few
CASSLAGTGGNQPQHF,TGCGCCAGCAGCTTAGCAGGGACTGGGGGCAATCAGCCCCAGCATTTT,TRBV5-1,NA,TRBJ1-5,few
CASSQDGSVSEAFF,TGTGCCAGCAGCCAAGACGGGTCGGTATCTGAAGCTTTCTTT,TRBV3-1,NA,TRBJ1-1,many
CASSSSNRAARGYTF,TGTGCCAGCAGTTCCTCGAACAGGGCCGCGCGGGGCTACACCTTC,TRBV6-5,NA,TRBJ1-2,many
CAWRGQGSNYGYTF,TGTGCCTGGAGAGGACAGGGTTCTAACTATGGCTACACCTTC,TRBV30,TRBD1,TRBJ1-2,few
CASAILRGNEQFF,TGTGCCAGCGCTATTTTAAGGGGCAATGAGCAGTTCTTC,TRBV6-1,NA,TRBJ2-1,NA
CASSPQSTSGGDEQFF,TGTGCCAGCTCACCACAGAGTACTAGCGGGGGTGATGAGCAGTTCTTC,TRBV18,TRBD2,TRBJ2-1,many
CASSYRAGQETQYF,TGTGCCAGCAGCTATCGCGCGGGGCAAGAGACCCAGTACTTC,TRBV7-9,NA,TRBJ2-5,many
CASNGGTYNSPLHF,TGTGCCAGCAATGGGGGGACCTATAATTCACCCCTCCACTTT,TRBV6-6,NA,TRBJ1-6,few
CSVARAGFSYNEQFF,TGCAGCGTTGCAAGAGCGGGATTTTCCTACAATGAGCAGTTCTTC,TRBV29-1,TRBD2,TRBJ2-1,many
CAGSMGETQYF,TGTGCCGGATCCATGGGAGAGACCCAGTACTTC,TRBV6-6,NA,TRBJ2-5,many
CASSQRTGHGYTF,TGCGCCAGCAGTCAACGGACAGGGCATGGCTACACCTTC,TRBV23-1,TRBD1,TRBJ1-2,few
CASTVLLYNEQFF,TGTGCCAGCACTGTCCTCCTCTACAATGAGCAGTTCTTC,TRBV2,NA,TRBJ2-1,few
CASSLYLGTGNNEQFF,TGCGCCAGCAGCTTATATTTAGGGACAGGGAACAATGAGCAGTTCTTC,TRBV5-1,TRBD1,TRBJ2-1,many
CASSLTGPFMNTEAFF,TGTGCCAGCAGTTTGACAGGGCCCTTCATGAACACTGAAGCTTTCTTT,TRBV27,TRBD1,TRBJ1-1,many
CASSSGLAADTQYF,TGTGCCAGCAGCTCAGGACTAGCGGCAGATACGCAGTATTTT,TRBV7-2,TRBD2,TRBJ2-3,many
CSVEDRNIQYF,TGCAGCGTTGAGGACCGAAACATTCAGTACTTC,TRBV29-1,NA,TRBJ2-4,few
CASSLVGTGGPGELFF,TGTGCCAGCAGTTTAGTCGGGACAGGGGGCCCCGGGGAGCTGTTTTTT,TRBV12-3/TRBV12-4,TRBD1,TRBJ2-2,NA
CASSQDRGRDNEQFF,TGTGCCAGCAGTCAGGACAGGGGGCGCGACAATGAGCAGTTCTTC,TRBV6-5,TRBD1,TRBJ2-1,few
CASSLARGNTEAFF,TGTGCCAGCAGCTTAGCGAGGGGGAACACTGAAGCTTTCTTT,TRBV7-2,NA,TRBJ1-1,few
CASSLGTGGNQPQHF,TGTGCCAGCAGCTTAGGGACAGGGGGCAATCAGCCCCAGCATTTT,TRBV7-2,TRBD1,TRBJ1-5,few
CASSSSVTEKLFF,TGTGCCAGCAGCTCCTCAGTGACCGAAAAACTGTTTTTT,TRBV5-4,NA,TRBJ1-4,NA
CASSTTGATNEKLFF,TGTGCCAGCAGTACCACAGGTGCAACTAATGAAAAACTGTTTTTT,TRBV28,NA,TRBJ1-4,few
CATTGGPGDTDTQYF,TGCGCCACCACCGGGGGGCCTGGGGACACAGATACGCAGTATTTT,TRBV5-1,NA,TRBJ2-3,few
CASRAGSNYGYTF,TGTGCCAGCCGGGCAGGGTCTAACTATGGCTACACCTTC,TRBV6-5,NA,TRBJ1-2,few
CASSLTGSGNQPQHF,TGTGCCAGCAGCTTGACGGGCAGTGGCAATCAACCCCAGCATTTT,TRBV5-5,NA,TRBJ1-5,few
CASSPQGLYQETQYF,TGTGCCAGCAGTCCCCAGGGACTTTACCAAGAGACCCAGTACTTC,TRBV7-7,NA,TRBJ2-5,few
CASGGQSWEETQYF,TGTGCCTCCGGAGGACAGAGTTGGGAAGAGACCCAGTACTTC,TRBV27,NA,TRBJ2-5,many
CASSPGLVRAGYTF,TGTGCCAGCAGTCCCGGTCTAGTAAGGGCTGGCTACACCTTC,TRBV12-3/TRBV12-4,NA,TRBJ1-2,NA
CASRTTGDTGELFF,TGTGCCAGCAGAACGACAGGCGACACCGGGGAGCTGTTTTTT,TRBV12-3/TRBV12-4,NA,TRBJ2-2,few
CASSLFMGVINEQFF,TGTGCCAGCAGCTTATTCATGGGGGTTATAAATGAGCAGTTCTTC,TRBV7-3,NA,TRBJ2-1,many
CASSQDTSGWNTGELFF,TGTGCCAGCAGCCAAGATACTAGCGGGTGGAACACCGGGGAGCTGTTTTTT,TRBV3-1,TRBD2,TRBJ2-2,many
CASSFHSRATEAFF,TGTGCCAGCAGCTTTCACAGCCGGGCCACTGAAGCTTTCTTT,TRBV9,NA,TRBJ1-1,NA
CASSFPTDTQYF,TGTGCCAGCAGCTTTCCCACAGATACGCAGTATTTT,TRBV7-9,NA,TRBJ2-3,NA
CAWSVSGHYGYTF,TGTGCCTGGAGTGTTTCTGGGCATTATGGCTACACCTTC,TRBV30,NA,TRBJ1-2,many
CASRETGNYGYTF,TGTGCCAGCAGGGAAACAGGGAACTATGGCTACACCTTC,TRBV6-5,NA,TRBJ1-2,few
CASGLALSPDRENTIYF,TGTGCTAGTGGTTTGGCTTTATCACCCGATAGGGAAAACACCATATATTTT,TRBV12-5,NA,TRBJ1-3,NA
CASRAGRGTGELFF,TGTGCCAGTAGGGCGGGAAGGGGTACCGGGGAGCTGTTTTTT,TRBV19,NA,TRBJ2-2,few
CASSLGLGAQPQHF,TGTGCCAGCAGCCTGGGACTGGGCGCTCAGCCCCAGCATTTT,TRBV9,NA,TRBJ1-5,many
CASSSQHSGNSIYF,TGTGCCAGCAGCTCGCAGCACTCTGGAAACTCCATATATTTT,TRBV9,NA,TRBJ1-3,many
CASSPWDMNTGELFF,TGCGCCAGCAGCCCATGGGACATGAACACCGGGGAGCTGTTTTTT,TRBV5-1,NA,TRBJ2-2,many
CASSEYGGIYIQYF,TGTGCCAGCAGTGAATATGGGGGCATATACATTCAGTACTTC,TRBV6-1,NA,TRBJ2-4,NA
CASSERQGPGSTDTQYF,TGTGCCAGCAGCGAACGACAGGGCCCGGGCAGCACAGATACGCAGTATTTT,TRBV7-2,TRBD1,TRBJ2-3,NA
CASLDRGSTDTQYF,TGTGCCAGTTTGGACAGGGGAAGCACAGATACGCAGTATTTT,TRBV12-3/TRBV12-4,TRBD1,TRBJ2-3,NA
CASGLVLYNEQFF,TGTGCTAGTGGTTTGGTACTATACAATGAGCAGTTCTTC,TRBV12-5,NA,TRBJ2-1,NA
CAWTTPTNGYTF,TGTGCCTGGACTACACCTACCAATGGCTACACCTTC,TRBV30,NA,TRBJ1-2,NA
CAISESRGNQPQHF,TGTGCCATCAGTGAGTCCAGGGGCAATCAGCCCCAGCATTTT,TRBV10-3,NA,TRBJ1-5,few
CASSQRTGSGYTF,TGTGCCAGCAGCCAAAGAACAGGGAGTGGCTACACCTTC,TRBV6-5,NA,TRBJ1-2,NA
CASRESGTSGGTDTQYF,TGTGCCAGCAGGGAGTCCGGGACTAGCGGGGGTACAGATACGCAGTATTTT,TRBV2,TRBD2,TRBJ2-3,few